Sequencing of this T cell receptor (beta chain) was carried out in a study of blood T cells in healthy people across ages. Overall study results and limits: Researchers said unsorted PBMCs prevented a conclusive naive versus antigen-experienced comparison.

No fewer than 6 micrograms of total RNA were isolated from every sample. The table lists this clonotype with a count of one. Its antigen is currently unknown. Sequence at one end of the junction differs from germline and may be a read error. Primed by a sample-barcoded 5' primer and a J-beta primer mix, a second PCR proceeded for 7 to 11 cycles. From the 5' RACE reads, TCRdb called clonotypes with MiXCR, one entry per CDR3 protein. The top ten clones hold roughly 9% of a sample with around 700,000 distinct CDR3 sequences, 25% of them seen once. This CDR3 contains 13 residues. CDR1 is SQVTM, CDR2 ANQGSEA, per germline. These sequences were also reported in another study, on T cells of mothers and their children.

This clonotype originated in a boy under 18 in good health. This chain joins TRBV29-1 and TRBJ2-7; TRBD1 might be the D (6 bases). The sequencing input was blood. CDR3 protein: CSVGTVSSYEQNF. The DNA for the CDR3 is TGCAGCGTTGGGACAGTAAGTTCCTACGAGCAGAACTTC.